Listed below are T cell receptor beta chains from one sample, sequenced in a study of PD-L1 blockade in urothelial cancer. Sequenced by immunoSEQ multiplex PCR; TCRdb stores in-frame clones only, minus some. Here the sample spans about 39,000 clones, just over 90% being singletons. The specimen was PBMCs, collected around atezolizumab (anti-PD-L1) treatment. Receptors originate from a woman aged 55-69 years with urothelial cancer. Each CDR3 is given with its conserved first and last residue. D genes are given only for firm matches. For some rows the clone size is stated as once, few or many, or as a class when expanded; others skip it.

CDR3aa,CDR3nt,abundance,d_gene,j_gene,v_gene
CAISESTASYEQYF,TGTGCCATCAGTGAGTCGACAGCTTCCTACGAGCAGTACTTC,NA,NA,TRBJ2-7,TRBV10-3
CASSIVPSVGEQFF,TGTGCCAGTAGTATAGTGCCTAGCGTGGGTGAGCAGTTCTTC,NA,NA,TRBJ2-1,TRBV19
CASSQIGGTGRDTIYF,TGCGCCAGCAGCCAAATAGGAGGAACAGGGAGGGACACCATATATTTT,once,NA,TRBJ1-3,TRBV4-3
CASSQTTGIYEQYF,TGCGCCAGCAGCCAAACGACAGGAATCTACGAGCAGTACTTC,NA,NA,TRBJ2-7,TRBV4-1
CASSLFAGGAVAFF,TGTGCCAGCAGTTTATTTGCAGGGGGCGCGGTAGCTTTCTTT,NA,TRBD1,TRBJ1-1,TRBV28
CASGGAYEQYF,TGTGCCAGCGGGGGGGCCTACGAGCAGTACTTC,NA,TRBD2,TRBJ2-7,TRBV5-6
CASSPTWTSSNQPQHF,TGTGCCAGCTCACCGACCTGGACATCTAGCAATCAGCCCCAGCATTTT,NA,NA,TRBJ1-5,TRBV18
CASSPDRVDYGYTF,TGTGCCAGCTCACCGGACAGGGTTGACTATGGCTACACCTTC,NA,TRBD1,TRBJ1-2,TRBV18
CATSRERLAGDYRDTQYF,TGTGCCACCAGCAGAGAACGTCTAGCGGGAGATTACAGAGATACGCAGTATTTT,NA,TRBD2,TRBJ2-3,TRBV15
CASSYTQTGSYEQYF,TGTGCCAGCAGTTACACCCAGACAGGTTCCTACGAGCAGTACTTC,NA,NA,TRBJ2-7,TRBV6-6
CSVLELSYEQYF,TGCAGCGTCCTTGAGCTCTCCTACGAGCAGTACTTC,once,NA,TRBJ2-7,TRBV29-1
CSALRGETQYF,TGCAGTGCCCTTCGGGGGGAGACCCAGTACTTC,NA,NA,TRBJ2-5,TRBV20-1
CAWSPPSLLSETQYF,TGTGCCTGGAGTCCCCCGTCACTATTATCAGAGACCCAGTACTTC,NA,NA,TRBJ2-5,TRBV30
CASIPGSTNTEAFF,TGTGCCAGCATTCCAGGATCCACGAACACTGAAGCTTTCTTT,medium-sized,NA,TRBJ1-1,TRBV6-1
CASSFPASGRGGETQYF,TGTGCCAGCAGTTTTCCGGCTAGCGGGAGGGGCGGGGAGACCCAGTACTTC,NA,TRBD2,TRBJ2-5,TRBV28
CASSPSVATEAFF,TGTGCCAGCTCACCTTCGGTTGCTACTGAAGCTTTCTTT,NA,NA,TRBJ1-1,TRBV18
CASSESGHLNYGYTF,TGTGCCAGCAGTGAATCGGGACACCTTAACTATGGCTACACCTTC,NA,NA,TRBJ1-2,TRBV25-1
CASSWDFMPYEQYF,TGCGCCAGCAGCTGGGACTTCATGCCCTACGAGCAGTACTTC,NA,NA,TRBJ2-7,TRBV5-1
CASSLELSGGGEQYF,TGTGCCAGCAGCTTAGAACTTTCGGGAGGGGGCGAGCAGTACTTC,NA,TRBD2,TRBJ2-7,TRBV11-2
CASSIDQRGGTEAFF,TGTGCCAGTAGTATAGATCAAAGGGGGGGCACTGAAGCTTTCTTT,NA,NA,TRBJ1-1,TRBV19
CASSHGLAGASYEQYF,TGTGCCAGCAGCCATGGACTAGCGGGGGCCTCCTACGAGCAGTACTTC,NA,TRBD2,TRBJ2-7,TRBV14
CASSAQGAYNYGYTF,TGCGCCAGCAGTGCACAGGGGGCGTATAACTATGGCTACACCTTC,NA,TRBD1,TRBJ1-2,TRBV10-2
CASSLAASGSHNEQFF,TGCGCCAGCAGCTTGGCCGCTAGCGGGAGCCACAATGAGCAGTTCTTC,NA,TRBD2,TRBJ2-1,TRBV5-1
CASSLNILGELFF,TGTGCCAGCAGCCTCAACATCTTGGGGGAGCTGTTTTTT,NA,NA,TRBJ2-2,TRBV28
CASSSTVQGAEAFF,TGTGCCAGCAGTTCTACCGTACAGGGCGCTGAAGCTTTCTTT,few,NA,TRBJ1-1,TRBV28
CTSGTGIAGVETQYF,TGTACCTCCGGGACAGGTATAGCGGGAGTGGAGACCCAGTACTTC,NA,NA,TRBJ2-5,TRBV6-1
CASSLAGTGLADTQYF,TGCGCCAGCAGCTTGGCCGGGACAGGGCTGGCAGATACGCAGTATTTT,NA,TRBD1,TRBJ2-3,TRBV5-1
CASSLRRTSGRNEQFF,TGTGCCAGTAGCCTCCGCAGGACTAGCGGGAGGAATGAGCAGTTCTTC,NA,TRBD2,TRBJ2-1,TRBV19
CASSPQTGGGYEQFF,TGTGCCAGCAGCCCCCAGACAGGGGGCGGGTATGAGCAGTTCTTC,once,TRBD1,TRBJ2-1,TRBV14
CASSPTWGGKSHEQYF,TGTGCCAGCAGTCCCACCTGGGGCGGGAAATCCCACGAGCAGTACTTC,once,NA,TRBJ2-7,TRBV27
CASRDGGPYNEQFF,TGCGCCAGCAGGGACGGAGGGCCCTACAATGAGCAGTTCTTC,NA,NA,TRBJ2-1,TRBV4-1
CASRLEQGIYGYTF,TGTGCCAGCAGGCTAGAACAGGGGATTTATGGCTACACCTTC,NA,TRBD1,TRBJ1-2,TRBV2
CASSPRGQNIQYF,TGTGCCAGCAGCCCCAGGGGCCAAAACATTCAGTACTTC,NA,NA,TRBJ2-4,TRBV7-2
CASSFWQGGNTGELFF,TGTGCCAGCAGTTTTTGGCAGGGGGGGAACACCGGGGAGCTGTTTTTT,NA,NA,TRBJ2-2,TRBV28
CASSAGSAVGELYGYTF,TGTGCCAGTAGTGCCGGGTCCGCGGTTGGAGAGCTCTATGGCTACACCTTC,NA,NA,TRBJ1-2,TRBV19
CASATQGDNFYEQYF,TGTGCCAGCGCGACGCAGGGGGACAATTTCTACGAGCAGTACTTC,NA,NA,TRBJ2-7,TRBV21-1